This entry lists 8 T cell receptor beta chains sequenced from one sample in a study of T cell repertoires in cytomegalovirus infection. MiXCR was run by TCRdb on the reads, yielding one entry per CDR3 protein. This sample has about 310,000 distinct CDR3 sequences; 17% occur once, and the top ten carry approximately 12%. The sample comprised PBMCs. The receptors stem from a human donor in good health (CMV status not recorded). Some clones in this sample may be carry-over from other donors' samples.

This clonotype was detected a few times. The chain recombines TRBV28 with TRBJ2-3; 8 bases fit TRBD1. The CDR3 runs to 17 residues. Germline values: CDR1 MDHEN, CDR2 SYDVKM. Germline trimming cut 3 bases from V and 0 bases from J; bases unmatched to any gene: 8. CDR3 DNA: TGTGCCAGCAGTTTTTCAGACAGGGGATTTAGCACAGATACGCAGTATTTT. This codes for CASSFSDRGFSTDTQYF.

V usage is TRBV5-1 and J usage is TRBJ2-2; 7 positions match TRBD1. Germline lookup yields CDR1 SGHRS and CDR2 YFSETQ. The CDR3 has 17 residues. The ends lost 0 bases at V and 1 base at J; junction bases unmatched: 6. The CDR3 reads CASSLGTRQGNTGELFF. DNA for the CDR3: TGCGCCAGCAGCTTGGGAACGAGACAGGGGAACACCGGGGAGCTGTTTTTT.

This clonotype was detected many times. The chain combines TRBV7-2 with TRBJ1-6, with 7 bases that match TRBD1. Germline CDR1 and CDR2: SGHTA and FQGNSA. The length of the CDR3 is 14 residues. Trimming cost V 6 bases and J 6 bases; bases outside gene matches: 5. The CDR3 DNA is TGTGCCAGCAGACCCGGGACAGTTAATTCACCCCTCCACTTT. Protein: CASRPGTVNSPLHF.

The rearrangement joins TRBV9 to TRBJ2-5; D is unclear. The CDR3 is 17 amino acids. Germline V gene sequence: CDR1 SGDLS, CDR2 YYNGEE. The ends were cut back, 0 bases at V and 0 bases at J, with 15 bases in the middle. The CDR3 loop reads CASSVGRNSVYQETQYF. The CDR3 nucleotides are TGTGCCAGCAGCGTAGGCAGGAACTCCGTGTACCAAGAGACCCAGTACTTC.

The gene calls are TRBV6-1 and TRBJ1-2; weak D call: TRBD1 (6 bases). The V gene's germline CDR1 is MNHNS and CDR2 SASEGT. The ends were cut back, 5 bases at V and 14 bases at J, with 21 bases in the middle. The CDR3 is made up of 13 amino acids. The CDR3 nucleotides read TGTGCCAGCAGTACTCCCTCCGCAGGGGCGTCGACCTTC. Translation gives CASSTPSAGASTF.

A few counts support this clonotype. The chain couples TRBV6-1 to TRBJ1-2; D possibly corresponds to TRBD1 (5 bases). CDR1 and CDR2 (germline): MNHNS, SASEGT. Trimming removed 5 bases from V and 5 bases from J, with 18 bases in between. This CDR3 is 15 amino acids long. CDR3 residues: CASSKTGTEGYGYTF. The CDR3 DNA follows: TGTGCCAGCAGTAAGACCGGGACGGAAGGATATGGCTACACCTTC.

This clonotype has a handful of counts. V and J are TRBV28 and TRBJ1-3, with D possibly matching TRBD1 (5 bases). Between the trimmed V and J ends, which lost 5 bases and 1 base, there was a span of 9 bases. The CDR3 covers 14 residues. Germline CDR1 MDHEN, CDR2 SYDVKM. The CDR3 reads CASSPGFSGNTIYF. The CDR3 nucleotides read TGTGCCAGCAGTCCAGGGTTTTCTGGAAACACCATATATTTT.

The chain joins TRBV7-2 to TRBJ2-2; maybe TRBD2 (6 bases). The CDR3 runs 16 residues. From germline, CDR1 is SGHTA and CDR2 FQGNSA. V was pared by 5 bases and J by 3 bases, with 16 bases between. CDR3 in DNA: TGTGCCAGCAGCCTGCGGGCGGGGACCTACACCGGGGAGCTGTTTTTT. Its translation: CASSLRAGTYTGELFF.